Below, one TCR beta chain is given with its context. V lost 3 bases, J lost 8 bases, and 10 bases lay in between. The CDR3 is 13 amino acids. Germline assignment: CDR1 MDHEN and CDR2 SYDVKM. This specimen comes from a study of T cell responses to AZD1222 COVID-19 vaccine. The data were produced by immunoSEQ multiplex PCR, yet TCRdb's version contains in-frame clones alone and is incomplete. The table records about 150,000 clones, approximately 88% of them present only once. This sample comprised peripheral blood, obtained 28 days after the second AZD1222 dose. The chain joins TRBV28 to TRBJ1-4, with a weak D call TRBD1 (5 bases). The sequence derives from an adult who received the AZD1222 COVID-19 vaccine. CDR3 sequence (DNA): TGTGCCAGCAGTTTGTTAGGGGAGGAAAAACTGTTTTTT. This gives the protein CASSLLGEEKLFF.